This T cell receptor beta chain stems from a study of blood T cell repertoires in COVID-19. Recovered status applied to Cohort 3 donors who had two consecutive negative PCRs. It also applied to those with clearance or with symptom resolution. V was clipped by 2 bases and J by 3 bases; unmatched bases: 11. Per the germline V gene, CDR1 is KGHSH and CDR2 is LQKENI. The CDR3 runs to 17 residues. Sequenced by immunoSEQ multiplex PCR; TCRdb stores in-frame clones only, minus some. In the table there are some 380,000 clones, around 87% of which are singletons. Material: PBMCs or T cells enriched from blood (not recorded which). This rearrangement joins TRBV18 to TRBJ1-1, with 8 bases lining up with TRBD1. This TCR derives from a man younger than 45 who had recovered from COVID-19. DNA of the CDR3: TGTGCCAGCTCACCAATAGGACAGGGAGCAAAGGACACTGAAGCTTTCTTT. This encodes CASSPIGQGAKDTEAFF.